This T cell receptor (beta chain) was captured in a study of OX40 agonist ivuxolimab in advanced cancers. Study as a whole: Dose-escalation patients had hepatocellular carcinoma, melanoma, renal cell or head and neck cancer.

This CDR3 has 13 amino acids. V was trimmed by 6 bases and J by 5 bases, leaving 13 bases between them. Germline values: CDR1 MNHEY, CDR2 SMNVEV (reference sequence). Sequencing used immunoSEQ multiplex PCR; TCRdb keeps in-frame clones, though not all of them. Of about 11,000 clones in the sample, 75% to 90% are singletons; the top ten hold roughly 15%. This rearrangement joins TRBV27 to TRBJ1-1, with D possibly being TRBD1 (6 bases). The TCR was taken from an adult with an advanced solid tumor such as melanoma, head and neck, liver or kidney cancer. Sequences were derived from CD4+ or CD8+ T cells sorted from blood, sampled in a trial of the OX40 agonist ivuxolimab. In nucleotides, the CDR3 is TGTGCCAGCAGGGGCAGGGGTCTTACTGAAGCTTTCTTT. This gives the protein CASRGRGLTEAFF.